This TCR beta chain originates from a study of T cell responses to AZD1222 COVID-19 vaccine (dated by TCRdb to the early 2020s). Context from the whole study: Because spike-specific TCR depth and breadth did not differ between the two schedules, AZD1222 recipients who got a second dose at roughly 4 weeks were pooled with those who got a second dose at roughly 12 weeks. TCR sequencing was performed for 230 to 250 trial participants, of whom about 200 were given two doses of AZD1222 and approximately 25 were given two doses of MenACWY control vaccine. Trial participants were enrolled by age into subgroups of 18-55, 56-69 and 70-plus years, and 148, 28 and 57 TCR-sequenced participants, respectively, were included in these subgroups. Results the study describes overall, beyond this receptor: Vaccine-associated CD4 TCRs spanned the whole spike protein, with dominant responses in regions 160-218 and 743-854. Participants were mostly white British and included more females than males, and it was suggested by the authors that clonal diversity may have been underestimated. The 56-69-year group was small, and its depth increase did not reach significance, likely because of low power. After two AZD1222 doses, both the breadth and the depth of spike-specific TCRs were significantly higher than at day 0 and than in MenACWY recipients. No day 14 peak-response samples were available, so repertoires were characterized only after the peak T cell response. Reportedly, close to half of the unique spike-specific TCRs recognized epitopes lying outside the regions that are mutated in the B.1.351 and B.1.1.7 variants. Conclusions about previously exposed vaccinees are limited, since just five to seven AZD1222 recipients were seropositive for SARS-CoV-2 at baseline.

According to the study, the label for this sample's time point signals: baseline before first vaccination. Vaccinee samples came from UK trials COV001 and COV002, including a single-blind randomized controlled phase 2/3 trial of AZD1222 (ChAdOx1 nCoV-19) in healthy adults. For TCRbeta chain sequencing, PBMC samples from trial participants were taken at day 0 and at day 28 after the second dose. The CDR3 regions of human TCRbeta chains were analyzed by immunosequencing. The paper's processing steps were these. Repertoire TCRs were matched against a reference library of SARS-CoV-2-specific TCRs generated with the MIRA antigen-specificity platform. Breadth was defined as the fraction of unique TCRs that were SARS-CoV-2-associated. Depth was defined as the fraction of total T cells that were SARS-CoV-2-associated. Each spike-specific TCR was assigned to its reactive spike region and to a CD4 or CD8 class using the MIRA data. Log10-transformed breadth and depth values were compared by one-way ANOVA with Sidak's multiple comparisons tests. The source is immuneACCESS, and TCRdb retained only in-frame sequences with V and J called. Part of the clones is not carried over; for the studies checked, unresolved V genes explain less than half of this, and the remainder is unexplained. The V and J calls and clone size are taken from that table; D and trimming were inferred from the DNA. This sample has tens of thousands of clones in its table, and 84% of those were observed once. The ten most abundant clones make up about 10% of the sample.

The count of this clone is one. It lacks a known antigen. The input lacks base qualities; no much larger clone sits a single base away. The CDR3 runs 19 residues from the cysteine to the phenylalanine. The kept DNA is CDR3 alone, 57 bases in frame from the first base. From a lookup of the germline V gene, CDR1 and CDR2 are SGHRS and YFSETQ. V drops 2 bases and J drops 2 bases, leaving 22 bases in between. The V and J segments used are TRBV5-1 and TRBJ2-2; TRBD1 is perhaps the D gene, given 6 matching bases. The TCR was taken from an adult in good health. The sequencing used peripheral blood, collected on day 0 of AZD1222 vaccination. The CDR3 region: CASSFYRGSRDHNTGELFF. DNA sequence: TGCGCCAGCAGCTTTTATAGGGGGAGTCGAGACCACAACACCGGGGAGCTGTTTTTT.